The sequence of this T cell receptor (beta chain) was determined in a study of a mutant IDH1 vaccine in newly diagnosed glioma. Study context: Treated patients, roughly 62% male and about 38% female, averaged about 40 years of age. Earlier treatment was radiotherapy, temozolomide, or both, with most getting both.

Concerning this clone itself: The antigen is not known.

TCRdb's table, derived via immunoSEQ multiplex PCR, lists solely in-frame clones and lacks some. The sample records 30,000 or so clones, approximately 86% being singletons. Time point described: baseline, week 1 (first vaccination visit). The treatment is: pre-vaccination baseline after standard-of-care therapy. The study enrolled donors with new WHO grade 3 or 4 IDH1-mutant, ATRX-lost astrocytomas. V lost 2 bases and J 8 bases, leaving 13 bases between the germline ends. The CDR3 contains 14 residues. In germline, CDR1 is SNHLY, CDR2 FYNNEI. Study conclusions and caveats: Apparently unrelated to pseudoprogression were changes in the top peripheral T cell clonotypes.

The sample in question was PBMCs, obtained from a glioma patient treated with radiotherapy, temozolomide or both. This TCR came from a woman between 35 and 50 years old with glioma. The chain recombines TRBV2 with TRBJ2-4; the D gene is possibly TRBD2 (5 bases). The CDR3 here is CASSERGFGYIQYF. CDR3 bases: TGTGCCAGCAGTGAACGAGGGTTTGGATACATTCAGTACTTC. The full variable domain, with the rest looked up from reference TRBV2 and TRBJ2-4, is EPEVTQTPSHQVTQMGQEVILRCVPISNHLYFYWYRQILGQKVEFLVSFYNNEISEKSEIFDDQFSVERPDGSNFTLKIRSTKLEDSAMYFCASSERGFGYIQYFGAGTRLSVL.